A single T cell receptor (beta chain) is shown here with its context. Its target is unknown. A clone one base away is much larger, so this may be a read error. These data come from a study of T cells in Graves' hyperthyroidism and ophthalmopathy. V was cut by 5 bases and J by 5 bases, with 13 bases left in between. CDR3 size: 13 residues. Broader study findings: Ophthalmopathy and stable hyperthyroidism were separated by a 13 V-J model. The model's output predicted ophthalmopathy at a median of roughly 6.9 months prior to onset.

Amplification targeted TCR beta CDR3 regions from RNA transcripts. Initially, a first-round RT-PCR of the TCR CDR3 employed the HTBI primer set. A single record per CDR3 protein comes from TCRdb applying MiXCR to the multiplex PCR reads. Seen here are 480,000 or so distinct CDR3 sequences, roughly 14% observed once, and the top ten hold about 17%. This chain connects TRBV12-3 or TRBV12-4 to TRBJ2-7, with D uncertain. This receptor was taken from a woman aged 18-29 years with Graves' hyperthyroidism. Sequenced sample: blood. CDR3 DNA sequence: TGTGCCAGCAGTACCAGGAGTATCCACGAGCAGTACTTC. Amino acids: CASSTRSIHEQYF.